This TCR beta chain originates from a study of cytomegalovirus exposure and HLA in healthy donors. Findings and limits, study-wide: The study dropped some indistinguishable V segments, TRBV6-2 and TRBV6-3 among them. Later analysis reportedly placed an Asian-associated ancestry cluster below the approximately 680-donor mean in N-insertions. As a later analysis revealed, the rate of TCR association differed by HLA locus, with DRB1 most and HLA-C fewest.

Though nominally healthy at sampling, donors likely had unrecorded immune exposures. The study ran its PCR with 60 Vbeta and 13 Jbeta primers. Using immunoSEQ multiplex PCR, the repertoire was profiled, and TCRdb retains in-frame clones only, with some absent. The sample has 250,000 to 300,000 clones; around 90% are singletons. This clone is a singleton in its sample. Its target is unknown. V gave up 5 bases and J gave up 4 bases; unmatched junction bases: 12. Germline values: CDR1 SEHNR, CDR2 FQNEAQ (reference sequence). This CDR3 has 16 residues. Sequencing was carried out using PBMCs. The source of this sequence is a girl between 2 and 10 years old in good health and CMV-seronegative. The J gene is TRBJ1-1, the V gene TRBV7-9; 8 bases fit TRBD1. In nucleotides, the CDR3 is TGTGCCAGCAGCCGGAGGTCGGGGACAGGCGCCACTGAAGCTTTCTTT. Translating it yields CASSRRSGTGATEAFF.